What follows is one TCR beta chain and its context. Its antigen is currently unknown. The data were taken from a study of CXCR3-negative and CXCR3-positive naive CD8 T cells. Study results and limitations: CXCR3-positive naive cells carried more hydrophobic TRB CDR3s than CXCR3-negative ones.

Every subset of CD8+ T cells was sorted in triplicate at approximately 320,000 cells each. CDR3 size: 16 residues. Germline V lookup: CDR1 SGHAT, CDR2 FQNNGV. Each TRB cDNA library was prepared by 5' RACE (with UMI labels). TCRdb re-called the 5' RACE reads, yielding one record per CDR3 amino acid sequence without DNA. The sample has just over 40,000 distinct CDR3 sequences; the top ten hold 1.5% to 2%. This TCR derives from a human donor in good health. Some clones in this sample may be carry-over from other donors' samples. Sequencing input: naive CXCR3- CD8+ T cells from blood. As for subset: CD45RO-CCR7+CD27+CD95- naive CD8+ T cells lacking CXCR3 (TNR3-). This sequence joins TRBV11-2 and TRBJ2-3; TCRdb's D call, TRBD2, is unchecked because there is no DNA. The CDR3 sequence is CASRRVAGSGGDTQYF.